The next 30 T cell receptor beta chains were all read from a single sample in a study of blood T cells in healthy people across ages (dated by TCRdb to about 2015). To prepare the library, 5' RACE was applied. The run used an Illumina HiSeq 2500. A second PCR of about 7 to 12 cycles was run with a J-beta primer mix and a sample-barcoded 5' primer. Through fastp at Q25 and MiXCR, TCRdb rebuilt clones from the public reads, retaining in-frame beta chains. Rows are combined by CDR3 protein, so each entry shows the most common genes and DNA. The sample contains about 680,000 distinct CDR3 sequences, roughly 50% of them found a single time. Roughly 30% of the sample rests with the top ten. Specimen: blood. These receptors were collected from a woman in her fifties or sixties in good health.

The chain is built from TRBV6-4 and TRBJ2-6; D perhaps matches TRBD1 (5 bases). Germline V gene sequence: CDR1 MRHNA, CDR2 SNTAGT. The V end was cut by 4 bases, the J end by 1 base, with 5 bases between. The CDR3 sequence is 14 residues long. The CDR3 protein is CASSGQSGANVLTF. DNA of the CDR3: TGTGCCAGCAGTGGACAGTCTGGGGCCAACGTCCTGACTTTC.

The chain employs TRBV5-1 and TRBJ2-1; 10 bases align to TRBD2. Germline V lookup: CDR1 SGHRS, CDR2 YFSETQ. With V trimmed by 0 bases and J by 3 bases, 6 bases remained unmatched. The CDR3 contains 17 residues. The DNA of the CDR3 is TGCGCCAGCAGCTTGGTCCCTAGCGGGAGCAACTACAATGAGCAGTTCTTC. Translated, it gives CASSLVPSGSNYNEQFF. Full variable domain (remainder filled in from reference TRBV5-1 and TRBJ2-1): KAGVTQTPRYLIKTRGQQVTLSCSPISGHRSVSWYQQTPGQGLQFLFEYFSETQRNKGNFPGRFSGRQFSNSRSEMNVSTLELGDSALYLCASSLVPSGSNYNEQFFGPGTRLTVL.

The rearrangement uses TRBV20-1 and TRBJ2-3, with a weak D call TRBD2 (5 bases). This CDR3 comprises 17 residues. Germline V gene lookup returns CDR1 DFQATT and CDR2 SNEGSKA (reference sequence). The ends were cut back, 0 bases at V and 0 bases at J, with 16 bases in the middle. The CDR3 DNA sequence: TGCAGTGCTAGAGATGTTACTAGGAGTGCTAGCACAGATACGCAGTATTTT. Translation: CSARDVTRSASTDTQYF.

The CDR3 sequence is CASKVKSEQFF. The CDR3 DNA reads TGTGCCAGCAAAGTGAAAAGTGAGCAGTTCTTC. The V gene is TRBV2, the J gene TRBJ2-1; unclear D gene. Deletions cut 7 bases from V and 9 bases from J, with 10 bases between. This CDR3 region has 11 residues. Per the germline V gene, CDR1 is SNHLY and CDR2 is FYNNEI.

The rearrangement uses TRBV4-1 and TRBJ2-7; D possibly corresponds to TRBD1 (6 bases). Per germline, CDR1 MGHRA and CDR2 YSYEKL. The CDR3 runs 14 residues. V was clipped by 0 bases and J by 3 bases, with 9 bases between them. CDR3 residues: CASSQDRTDYEQYF. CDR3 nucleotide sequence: TGCGCCAGCAGCCAAGATCGGACAGACTACGAGCAGTACTTC.

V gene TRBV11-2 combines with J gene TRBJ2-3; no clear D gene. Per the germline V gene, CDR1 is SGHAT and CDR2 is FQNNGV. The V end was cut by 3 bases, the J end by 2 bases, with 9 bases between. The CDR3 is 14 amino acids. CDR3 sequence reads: CASSFRRITDTQYF. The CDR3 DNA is TGTGCCAGCAGCTTTAGACGTATCACAGATACGCAGTATTTT.

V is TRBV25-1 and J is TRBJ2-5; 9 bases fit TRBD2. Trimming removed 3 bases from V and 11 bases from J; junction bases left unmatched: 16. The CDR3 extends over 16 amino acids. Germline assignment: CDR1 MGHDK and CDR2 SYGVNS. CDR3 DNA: TGTGCCAGCAGTGACTCCAGCGGGAGGAAAGAGAATGAGCAGTACTTC. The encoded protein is CASSDSSGRKENEQYF.

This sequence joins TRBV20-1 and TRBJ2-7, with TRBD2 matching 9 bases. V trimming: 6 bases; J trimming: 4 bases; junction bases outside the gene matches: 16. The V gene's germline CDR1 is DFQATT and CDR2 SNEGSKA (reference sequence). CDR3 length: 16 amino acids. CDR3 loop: CSARWASGTYMYEQYF. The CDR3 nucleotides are TGCAGTGCCAGATGGGCTAGCGGGACTTACATGTACGAGCAGTACTTC.

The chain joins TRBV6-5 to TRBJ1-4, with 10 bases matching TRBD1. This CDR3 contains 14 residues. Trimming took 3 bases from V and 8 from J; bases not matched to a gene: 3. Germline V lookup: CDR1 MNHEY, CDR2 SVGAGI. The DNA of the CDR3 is TGTGCCAGCAGTTATGGGACAGGGGCCGAAAAACTGTTTTTT. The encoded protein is CASSYGTGAEKLFF.

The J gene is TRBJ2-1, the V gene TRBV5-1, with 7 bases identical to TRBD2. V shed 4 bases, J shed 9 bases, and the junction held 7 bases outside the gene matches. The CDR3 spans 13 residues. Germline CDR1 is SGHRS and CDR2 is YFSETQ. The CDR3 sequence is CASSLAVMGEQFF. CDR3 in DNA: TGCGCCAGCAGCCTAGCGGTAATGGGTGAGCAGTTCTTC.

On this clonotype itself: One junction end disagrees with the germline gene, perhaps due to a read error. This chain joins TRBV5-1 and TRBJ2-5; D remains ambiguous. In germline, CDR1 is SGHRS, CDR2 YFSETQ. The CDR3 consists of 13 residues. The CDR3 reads CASSLSSQETRYF. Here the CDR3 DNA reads TGCGCCAGCAGCTTAAGTTCGCAAGAGACCCGGTACTTC. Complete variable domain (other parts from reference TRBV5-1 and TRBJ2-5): KAGVTQTPRYLIKTRGQQVTLSCSPISGHRSVSWYQQTPGQGLQFLFEYFSETQRNKGNFPGRFSGRQFSNSRSEMNVSTLELGDSALYLCASSLSSQETRYFGPGTRLLVL.

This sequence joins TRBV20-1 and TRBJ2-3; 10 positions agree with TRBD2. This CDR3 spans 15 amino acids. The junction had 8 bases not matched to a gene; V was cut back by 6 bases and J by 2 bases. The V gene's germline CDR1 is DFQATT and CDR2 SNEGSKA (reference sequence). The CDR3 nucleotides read TGCAGTGCGGTGGGAACTAGCGGGACCACAGATACGCAGTATTTT. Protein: CSAVGTSGTTDTQYF.

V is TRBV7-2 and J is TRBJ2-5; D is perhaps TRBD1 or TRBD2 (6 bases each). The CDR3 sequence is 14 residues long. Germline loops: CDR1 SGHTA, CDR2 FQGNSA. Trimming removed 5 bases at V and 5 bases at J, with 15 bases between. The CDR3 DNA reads TGTGCCAGCAGCATTGACCAGGGGAGGGAGACCCAGTACTTC. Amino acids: CASSIDQGRETQYF.

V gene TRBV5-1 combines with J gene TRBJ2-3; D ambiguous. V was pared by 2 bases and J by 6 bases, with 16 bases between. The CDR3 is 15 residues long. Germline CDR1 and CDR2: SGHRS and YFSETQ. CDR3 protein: CASSLLGRPQDTQYF. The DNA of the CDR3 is TGCGCCAGCAGCTTACTGGGCCGACCTCAGGATACGCAGTATTTT.

This CDR3 reads CASSLRPLGDEQFF. In DNA, the CDR3 is TGTGCCAGCAGCTTGAGGCCCCTCGGCGATGAGCAGTTCTTC. This sequence joins TRBV7-3 and TRBJ2-1; D remains unclear. This CDR3 spans 14 amino acids. The germline CDR1 and CDR2 sequences are SGHTA and FQGTGA. V lost 3 bases to trimming and J lost 8 bases, with 14 bases between them.

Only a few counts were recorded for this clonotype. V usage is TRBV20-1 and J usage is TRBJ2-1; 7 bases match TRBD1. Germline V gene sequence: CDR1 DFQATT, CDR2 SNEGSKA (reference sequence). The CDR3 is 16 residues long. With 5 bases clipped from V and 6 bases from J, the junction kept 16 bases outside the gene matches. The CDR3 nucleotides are TGCAGTGCTCCGGACAGGAGGTCAATTTGGGGCAATGAGCAGTTCTTC. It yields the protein CSAPDRRSIWGNEQFF.

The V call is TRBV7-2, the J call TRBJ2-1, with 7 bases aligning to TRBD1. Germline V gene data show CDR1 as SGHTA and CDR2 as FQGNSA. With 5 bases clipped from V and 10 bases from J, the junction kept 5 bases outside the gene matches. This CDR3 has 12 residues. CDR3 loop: CASSRGQWEQFF. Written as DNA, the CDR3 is TGTGCCAGCAGCAGGGGACAGTGGGAGCAGTTCTTC.

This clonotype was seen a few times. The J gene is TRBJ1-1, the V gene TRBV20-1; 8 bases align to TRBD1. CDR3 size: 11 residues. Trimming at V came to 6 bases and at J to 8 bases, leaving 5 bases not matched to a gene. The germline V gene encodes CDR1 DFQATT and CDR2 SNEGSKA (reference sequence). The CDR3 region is CSAKTGVEAFF. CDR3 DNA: TGCAGTGCCAAGACAGGGGTAGAAGCTTTCTTT.

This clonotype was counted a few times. The CDR3 spells CASSQDIQSYEQYF. DNA for the CDR3: TGTGCCAGCAGTCAGGACATTCAATCCTACGAGCAGTACTTC. The rearrangement uses TRBV28 and TRBJ2-7; D is possibly TRBD1 (5 bases). Germline CDR1 is MDHEN and CDR2 is SYDVKM. The ends were cut back, 5 bases at V and 1 base at J, with 12 bases in the middle. This CDR3 is 14 amino acids long.

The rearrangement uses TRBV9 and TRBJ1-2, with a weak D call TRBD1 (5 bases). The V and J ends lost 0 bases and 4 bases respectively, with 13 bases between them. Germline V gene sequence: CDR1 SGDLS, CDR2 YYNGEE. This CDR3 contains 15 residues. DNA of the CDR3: TGTGCCAGCAGCGTAGCTAACTCCGGGACCTATGGCTACACCTTC. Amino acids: CASSVANSGTYGYTF.

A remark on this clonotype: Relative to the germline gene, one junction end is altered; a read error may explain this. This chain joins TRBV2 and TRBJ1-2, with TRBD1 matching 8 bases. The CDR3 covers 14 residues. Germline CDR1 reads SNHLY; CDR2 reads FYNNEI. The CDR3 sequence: CASSETDRAYGCTF. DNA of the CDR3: TGTGCCAGCAGTGAGACGGACAGGGCCTATGGCTGCACCTTC.

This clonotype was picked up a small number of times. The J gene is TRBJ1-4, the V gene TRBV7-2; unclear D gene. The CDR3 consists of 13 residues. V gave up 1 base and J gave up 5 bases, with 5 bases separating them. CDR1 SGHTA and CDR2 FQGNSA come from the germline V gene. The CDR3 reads CASSLGPNEKLFF. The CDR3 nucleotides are TGTGCCAGCAGCTTAGGGCCCAATGAAAAACTGTTTTTT. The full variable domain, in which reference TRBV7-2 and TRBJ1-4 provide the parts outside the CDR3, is GAGVSQSPSNKVTEKGKDVELRCDPISGHTALYWYRQSLGQGLEFLIYFQGNSAPDKSGLPSDRFSAERTGGSVSTLTIQRTQQEDSAVYLCASSLGPNEKLFFGSGTQLSVL.

CDR3 region: CASSQYMSQVLSSYEQYF. The DNA for the CDR3 is TGTGCCAGCAGCCAATATATGTCTCAGGTCCTGAGCTCCTACGAGCAGTACTTC. The J gene is TRBJ2-7, the V gene TRBV14; D unclear. Trimming shortened V by 2 bases and J by 0 bases, and 20 bases separated the two germline ends. The CDR3 contains 18 residues. Per the germline V gene, CDR1 is SGHDN and CDR2 is FVKESK. The full variable domain, rest sourced from reference TRBV14 and TRBJ2-7, is EAGVTQFPSHSVIEKGQTVTLRCDPISGHDNLYWYRRVMGKEIKFLLHFVKESKQDESGMPNNRFLAERTGGTYSTLKVQPAELEDSGVYFCASSQYMSQVLSSYEQYFGPGTRLTVT.

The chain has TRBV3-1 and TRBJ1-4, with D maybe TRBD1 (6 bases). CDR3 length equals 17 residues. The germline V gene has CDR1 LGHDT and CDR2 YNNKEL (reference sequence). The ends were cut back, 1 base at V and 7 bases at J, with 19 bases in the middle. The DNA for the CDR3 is TGTGCCAGCAGCCAAGCTCTGGGGGGCAGGAAGAGTGAAAAACTGTTTTTT. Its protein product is CASSQALGGRKSEKLFF.

CDR3 residues: CSTRSGVNTDTQYF. CDR3 coding DNA: TGCAGCACCCGCTCGGGGGTGAACACAGATACGCAGTATTTT. The chain couples TRBV29-1 to TRBJ2-3; D might be TRBD2 (6 bases). CDR3 length equals 14 residues. Germline V gene data show CDR1 as SQVTM and CDR2 as ANQGSEA. V lost 8 bases and J 2 bases, leaving 17 bases between the germline ends.

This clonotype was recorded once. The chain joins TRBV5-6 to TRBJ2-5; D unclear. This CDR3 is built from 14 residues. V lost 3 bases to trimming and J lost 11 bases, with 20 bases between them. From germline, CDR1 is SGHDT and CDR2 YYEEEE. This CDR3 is CASSSLRLYNEQYF. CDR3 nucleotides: TGTGCCAGCAGCTCCTTAAGGCTCTACAATGAGCAGTACTTC.

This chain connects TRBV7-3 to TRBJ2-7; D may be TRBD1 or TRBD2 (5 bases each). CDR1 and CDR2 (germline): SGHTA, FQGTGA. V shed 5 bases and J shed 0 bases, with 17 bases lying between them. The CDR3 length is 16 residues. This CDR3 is CASSPQGDRGSYEQYF. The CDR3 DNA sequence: TGTGCCAGCAGCCCCCAGGGAGACAGAGGCTCCTACGAGCAGTACTTC.

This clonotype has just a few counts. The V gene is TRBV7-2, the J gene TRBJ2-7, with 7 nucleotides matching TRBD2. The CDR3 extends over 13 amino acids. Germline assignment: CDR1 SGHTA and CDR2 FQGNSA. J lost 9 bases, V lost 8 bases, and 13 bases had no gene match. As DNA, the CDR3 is TGTGCCAGCCAAACCGGGGGGTTAGGGGCGCAGTACTTC. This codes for CASQTGGLGAQYF.

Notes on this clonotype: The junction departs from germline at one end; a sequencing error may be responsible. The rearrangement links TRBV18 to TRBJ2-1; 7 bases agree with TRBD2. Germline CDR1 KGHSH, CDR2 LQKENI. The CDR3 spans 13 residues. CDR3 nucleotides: TGTGCCAGCCCACCCCAGGGAGGGGCTGAGCAGTTCTTC. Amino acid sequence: CASPPQGGAEQFF.

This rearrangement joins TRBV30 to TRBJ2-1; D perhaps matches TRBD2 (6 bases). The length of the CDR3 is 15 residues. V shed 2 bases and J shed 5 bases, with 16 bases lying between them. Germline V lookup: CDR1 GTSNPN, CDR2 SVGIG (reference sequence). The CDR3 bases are TGTGCCTGGAGTCGTACGGGACTGGAAAACAATGAGCAGTTCTTC. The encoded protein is CAWSRTGLENNEQFF.